The sequence of this TCR beta chain was determined in a study of blood T cells in healthy people across ages. Overall study findings and caveats: Strong correlation existed between TCR beta diversity and naive T cell percentage.

The V end was cut by 3 bases, the J end by 5 bases, with 14 bases between. The CDR3 has 15 amino acids. In germline, CDR1 is SEHNR, CDR2 FQNEAQ (reference sequence). Sample-barcoded 5' priming and a J-beta primer mix drove a second PCR of 7 to 11 cycles. TCRdb re-called the 5' RACE reads through MiXCR, storing one row per CDR3 protein. The table includes fewer than 700,000 distinct CDR3 sequences, roughly 43% detected once. In the case of this clonotype: Antigen unknown.

Samples each had at least 5 micrograms of total RNA extracted. The sequencing input was blood. This sequence was found in a man of 80 years or more in good health. The V call is TRBV7-9, the J call TRBJ2-1, with D maybe TRBD2 (6 bases). The CDR3 reads CASSLIRPGDNEQFF. CDR3 nucleotides: TGTGCCAGCAGCTTGATTCGGCCGGGGGACAATGAGCAGTTCTTC. The full variable domain, with the rest looked up from reference TRBV7-9 and TRBJ2-1, is DTGVSQNPRHKITKRGQNVTFRCDPISEHNRLYWYRQTLGQGPEFLTYFQNEAQLEKSRLLSDRFSAERPKGSFSTLEIQRTEQGDSAMYLCASSLIRPGDNEQFFGPGTRLTVL.